The 17 T cell receptor beta chains below were found in one sample sequenced in a study of blood T cell repertoires in COVID-19. Some clones are missing from TCRdb's copy, which holds only in-frame ones; the method was immunoSEQ multiplex PCR. The table shows 200,000 or so clones, with 75% to 85% occurring only once. Sequenced material: PBMCs or T cells enriched from blood (not recorded which). The receptors shown here come from a woman between 35 and 50 years old with acute COVID-19.

The chain joins TRBV19 to TRBJ2-3; D is perhaps TRBD2 (7 bases). Trimming removed 3 bases from V and 8 bases from J, with 21 bases in between. This CDR3 is 16 amino acids long. Per the germline V gene, CDR1 is LNHDA and CDR2 is SQIVND (reference sequence). The CDR3 loop reads CASSIPGGLLRGTQYF. As DNA, the CDR3 is TGTGCCAGTAGTATTCCGGGGGGCCTCCTGCGGGGTACGCAGTATTTT.

CDR3 in amino acids: CASSSQGAGNTEAFF. The CDR3 DNA sequence: TGTGCCAGCAGCTCACAGGGGGCGGGGAACACTGAAGCTTTCTTT. The chain carries TRBV7-2 and TRBJ1-1; TRBD1 agrees at 9 bases. V shed 4 bases and J 1 base; nucleotides not matched to a gene: 4. CDR3 length: 15 residues. CDR1 is SGHTA and CDR2 is FQGNSA in the germline V gene.

The J gene is TRBJ2-3, the V gene TRBV5-1, with TRBD2 matching 9 bases. CDR1 is SGHRS, CDR2 YFSETQ, per germline. This CDR3 comprises 15 residues. The junction had 4 bases not matched to a gene; V was cut back by 4 bases and J by 1 base. The CDR3 DNA reads TGCGCCAGCAGCCGCCAGCGGGAGGGCACAGATACGCAGTATTTT. This sequence encodes CASSRQREGTDTQYF.

The chain has TRBV2 and TRBJ1-2; 8 bases align to TRBD1. The V and J ends lost 1 base and 5 bases, in that order; junction bases with no gene match: 0. The CDR3 is 13 amino acids. Germline CDR1 SNHLY, CDR2 FYNNEI. The chain's CDR3 is CASSEGTGYGYTF. As DNA, the CDR3 is TGTGCCAGCAGTGAAGGGACAGGGTATGGCTACACCTTC. The entire variable domain, with the rest obtained from reference TRBV2 and TRBJ1-2, is as follows: EPEVTQTPSHQVTQMGQEVILRCVPISNHLYFYWYRQILGQKVEFLVSFYNNEISEKSEIFDDQFSVERPDGSNFTLKIRSTKLEDSAMYFCASSEGTGYGYTFGSGTRLTVV.

This rearrangement joins TRBV28 to TRBJ1-4, with 7 positions matching TRBD1. Per germline, CDR1 MDHEN and CDR2 SYDVKM. The CDR3 covers 15 residues. V was clipped by 4 bases and J by 4 bases; unmatched bases: 6. The CDR3 here is CASSSPGQYNEKLFF. CDR3 nucleotide sequence: TGTGCCAGCAGTTCCCCGGGACAGTATAATGAAAAACTGTTTTTT.

This clone was seen just once. The chain recombines TRBV6-4 with TRBJ1-5; TRBD1 is a possible D gene (5 bases). Trimming shortened V by 6 bases and J by 0 bases, and 15 bases separated the two germline ends. This CDR3 contains 16 residues. Germline V gene sequence: CDR1 MRHNA, CDR2 SNTAGT. Here the CDR3 reads CASSPGEGNSNQPQHF. Written as DNA, the CDR3 is TGTGCCAGCAGCCCCGGGGAGGGGAATAGCAATCAGCCCCAGCATTTT.

The CDR3 DNA reads TGTGCCAGCACCCAGGGACTAGCCCCCTACGAGCAGTACTTC. The encoded protein is CASTQGLAPYEQYF. The chain recombines TRBV13 with TRBJ2-7; TRBD2 matches 9 bases. The CDR3 spans 14 residues. Germline CDR1 reads PRHDT; CDR2 reads FYEKMQ (reference sequence). V lost 7 bases and J lost 2; bases outside the gene matches: 6.

The V call is TRBV5-6, the J call TRBJ2-7; 14 nucleotides agree with TRBD2. The germline V gene encodes CDR1 SGHDT and CDR2 YYEEEE. J was trimmed by 2 bases and V by 2 bases; bases with no gene match: 3. CDR3 length equals 16 residues. This chain's CDR3 is CASSFETSGRAYEQYF. In nucleotides, the CDR3 is TGTGCCAGCAGCTTTGAGACTAGCGGGAGGGCCTACGAGCAGTACTTC.

The CDR3: CAWSVRSVQETQYF. DNA of the CDR3: TGTGCCTGGAGTGTGAGGAGTGTCCAAGAGACCCAGTACTTC. The J gene is TRBJ2-5, the V gene TRBV30, with no clear D. The length of the CDR3 is 14 residues. V was cut by 0 bases and J by 1 base, with 9 bases left in between. Germline CDR1 GTSNPN, CDR2 SVGIG (reference sequence).

The chain recombines TRBV19 with TRBJ2-1; no firm D call. Trimming shortened V by 3 bases and J by 10 bases, and 13 bases separated the two germline ends. There are 13 residues in the CDR3. In germline, CDR1 is LNHDA, CDR2 SQIVND (reference sequence). The CDR3 loop is CASSINGQREQFF. The CDR3 DNA reads as TGTGCCAGTAGTATTAACGGCCAGCGAGAGCAGTTCTTC.

This chain joins TRBV4-2 and TRBJ2-5, with 14 nucleotides matching TRBD2. Germline V gives CDR1 LGHNA, CDR2 YNFKEQ. The CDR3 sequence is 19 residues long. V was pared by 3 bases and J by 5 bases, with 14 bases of the junction left unmatched. The CDR3 reads CASSHESLGLAGGSETQYF. For the CDR3, the DNA is TGTGCCAGCAGCCACGAAAGCCTAGGACTAGCGGGAGGATCGGAGACCCAGTACTTC.

V and J are TRBV3-1 (or the pseudogene TRBV3-2) and TRBJ1-2; the D gene is possibly TRBD1 (5 bases). The CDR3 length is 16 residues. CDR1 is LGHDT and CDR2 is YNNKEL in the germline V gene (reference sequence). Between the trimmed V and J ends, which lost 1 base and 2 bases, there was a span of 14 bases. The CDR3 DNA follows: TGTGCCAGCAGCCAAGTACAGGCCCATCTAAACTATGGCTACACCTTC. Encoded protein: CASSQVQAHLNYGYTF.

The CDR3 sequence is CACAVFGGVGYTF. The CDR3 DNA sequence: TGTGCCTGTGCGGTATTCGGGGGAGTCGGCTACACCTTC. This sequence joins TRBV30 and TRBJ1-2, with D possibly being TRBD1 (5 bases). With 6 bases removed from V and 8 bases from J, the gap between germline ends came to 19 bases. CDR1 and CDR2 (germline): GTSNPN, SVGIG (reference sequence). The CDR3 has 13 amino acids.

This chain joins TRBV3-1 (or the pseudogene TRBV3-2) and TRBJ2-2, with 13 bases lining up with TRBD2. The germline V gene encodes CDR1 LGHDT and CDR2 YNNKEL (reference sequence). With V trimmed by 6 bases and J by 6 bases, 10 bases remained unmatched. The CDR3 length is 17 residues. The CDR3 DNA is TGTGCCAGCAGTCTGGGACTAGCGGGAACCAGTCCCGGGGAGCTGTTTTTT. This sequence encodes CASSLGLAGTSPGELFF.

V usage is TRBV27 and J usage is TRBJ2-7; the D gene is possibly TRBD1 (5 bases). V dropped 2 bases and J dropped 3 bases, with 17 bases sitting between them. The CDR3 loop spans 16 amino acids. CDR1 is MNHEY, CDR2 SMNVEV, per germline (reference sequence). The CDR3 nucleotides are TGTGCCAGCAGTTTAACCTTAAGCAGGGCGTACTACGAGCAGTACTTC. It encodes CASSLTLSRAYYEQYF.

The chain links TRBV3-1 (or the pseudogene TRBV3-2) to TRBJ2-2; D is undetermined. Trimming removed 6 bases from V and 6 bases from J, with 8 bases in between. The CDR3 is made up of 12 amino acids. Germline V CDR1 and CDR2: LGHDT, YNNKEL (reference sequence). CDR3 loop: CASRLEAGELFF. CDR3 in DNA: TGTGCCAGCAGGCTTGAGGCCGGGGAGCTGTTTTTT.

V and J are TRBV28 and TRBJ2-7; the D gene is possibly TRBD2 (5 bases). Trimming cost V 7 bases and J 3 bases, with 7 bases left between them. CDR3 length: 11 amino acids. CDR1 and CDR2 from the germline V gene are MDHEN and SYDVKM. CDR3 sequence reads: CASKRFYEQYF. DNA for the CDR3: TGTGCCAGCAAGCGGTTCTACGAGCAGTACTTC.